Following are 18 T cell receptor beta chains from one sample sequenced in a study of T cells in Graves' hyperthyroidism and ophthalmopathy. RNA transcripts served as the template for amplifying TCR beta CDR3 regions. The HTBI primer set served for first-round RT-PCR of the TCR CDR3. MiXCR, applied by TCRdb to the multiplex PCR reads, yields one record per CDR3 protein. The data show 300,000 or so distinct CDR3 sequences, 15% to 20% seen once. The sample consisted of blood. These receptors all stem from a man aged 30-40 years with Graves' hyperthyroidism.

In this sample, this clonotype turned up many times. The chain uses TRBV28 and TRBJ2-7; TRBD1 matches 7 bases. Germline values: CDR1 MDHEN, CDR2 SYDVKM. The CDR3 has 12 amino acids. V trimming: 10 bases; J trimming: 2 bases; junction bases outside the gene matches: 5. CDR3 sequence: CATQGETYEQYF. The CDR3 bases are TGTGCCACCCAGGGGGAGACCTACGAGCAGTACTTC.

This clonotype was detected only a few times. V usage is TRBV30 and J usage is TRBJ2-5; D may match TRBD1 or TRBD2 (6 bases each). The CDR3 runs 16 residues. The germline CDR1 and CDR2 sequences are GTSNPN and SVGIG (reference sequence). Deletions cut 1 base from V and 5 bases from J, with 20 bases between. DNA for the CDR3: TGTGCCTGGAGTGGGAAGTTGGCCGGGGGCTATGAGACCCAGTACTTC. Translating gives CAWSGKLAGGYETQYF. The complete variable domain, with remaining parts taken from reference TRBV30 and TRBJ2-5, reads SQTIHQWPATLVQPVGSPLSLECTVEGTSNPNLYWYRQAAGRGLQLLFYSVGIGQISSEVPQNLSASRPQDRQFILSSKKLLLSDSGFYLCAWSGKLAGGYETQYFGPGTRLLVL.

This clonotype was observed at least ten times. The CDR3 nucleotides are TGCAGTGCTAGAGGTGGCAGGGTCTACGAGCAGTACTTC. The encoded protein is CSARGGRVYEQYF. The chain joins TRBV20-1 to TRBJ2-7; a possible D gene is TRBD1 (5 bases). Germline V gene sequence: CDR1 DFQATT, CDR2 SNEGSKA (reference sequence). Trimming took off 1 base at V and 3 bases at J, with 10 bases between the two ends. This CDR3 has 13 residues.

This clonotype has a count of ten or more. This chain connects TRBV28 to TRBJ2-7; D gene uncertain. The ends were cut back, 2 bases at V and 3 bases at J, with 8 bases in the middle. Germline CDR1 MDHEN, CDR2 SYDVKM. The CDR3 covers 13 residues. CDR3 loop: CASSLRSIYEQYF. The CDR3 DNA is TGTGCCAGCAGTTTAAGGTCGATCTACGAGCAGTACTTC.

This clonotype was detected many times. The chain combines TRBV6-1 with TRBJ2-1; TRBD2 is a possible D gene (5 bases). The germline V gene has CDR1 MNHNS and CDR2 SASEGT. V was clipped by 4 bases and J by 1 base, with 8 bases between them. This CDR3 contains 14 residues. DNA for the CDR3: TGTGCCAGCAGTGTCAGCGGTTCCTACAATGAGCAGTTCTTC. Protein product: CASSVSGSYNEQFF.

V gene TRBV13 combines with J gene TRBJ2-7, with 8 bases that match TRBD1. Germline CDR1 PRHDT, CDR2 FYEKMQ (reference sequence). V lost 0 bases and J lost 3; bases outside the gene matches: 4. The CDR3 length is 15 residues. In DNA, the CDR3 is TGTGCCAGCAGCTTAGGGACAGGGGATGTCTACGAGCAGTACTTC. It codes for CASSLGTGDVYEQYF.

The table lists this clonotype with many counts. The J gene is TRBJ2-1, the V gene TRBV28, with unresolved D. Trimming stripped 6 bases from V and 1 base from J, with 19 bases between. This CDR3 has 17 amino acids. Germline loops: CDR1 MDHEN, CDR2 SYDVKM. The CDR3 spells CASSRQQGFESYNEQFF. CDR3 DNA: TGTGCCAGCAGCCGCCAACAAGGGTTCGAATCCTACAATGAGCAGTTCTTC.

This clonotype came up many times. J is TRBJ2-1 and V is TRBV7-8; weak D call: TRBD2 (5 bases). The CDR3 loop spans 15 amino acids. Trimming took off 3 bases at V and 9 bases at J, with 18 bases between the two ends. Germline-derived CDR1 and CDR2 are SGHVS and FQNEAQ. CDR3 bases: TGTGCCAGCAGCTTTCTGAGACCCGCGGGCCTTGAGCAGTTCTTC. Translated: CASSFLRPAGLEQFF. Full variable domain (outside the CDR3, taken from reference TRBV7-8 and TRBJ2-1): GAGVSQSPRYKVAKRGQDVALRCDPISGHVSLFWYQQALGQGPEFLTYFQNEAQLDKSGLPSDRFFAERPEGSVSTLKIQRTQQEDSAVYLCASSFLRPAGLEQFFGPGTRLTVL.

Only a few counts were recorded for this clonotype. The chain links TRBV12-3 or TRBV12-4 to TRBJ2-5; no firm D call. Trimming shortened V by 8 bases and J by 2 bases, and 12 bases separated the two germline ends. The CDR3 is 13 residues long. CDR3 bases: TGTGCCAGCCGGCCCCTGGCTCAAGAGACCCAGTACTTC. Protein product: CASRPLAQETQYF.

The chain couples TRBV12-3 or TRBV12-4 to TRBJ2-5, with 11 positions matching TRBD1. Trimming took 8 bases from V and 5 from J; bases not matched to a gene: 13. This CDR3 has 16 amino acids. Written as DNA, the CDR3 is TGTGCCAGCCGACGAGGACAGGGGGCAAGTGGGGAGACCCAGTACTTC. It specifies CASRRGQGASGETQYF.

The rearrangement uses TRBV3-1 and TRBJ2-7; D remains ambiguous. Germline V lookup: CDR1 LGHDT, CDR2 YNNKEL (reference sequence). This CDR3 comprises 15 residues. Trimming took off 0 bases at V and 5 bases at J, with 14 bases between the two ends. The CDR3 DNA is TGTGCCAGCAGCCAAGACGAGTTGTATTGGAACGAGCAGTACTTC. Protein: CASSQDELYWNEQYF.

This clonotype occurred a few times. Here the CDR3 reads CASSLAGTGALYEQYF. CDR3 nucleotide sequence: TGTGCCAGCAGTTTAGCCGGGACAGGGGCCCTTTACGAGCAGTACTTC. This chain uses TRBV28 with TRBJ2-7, with TRBD1 matching over 10 bases. There are 16 residues in the CDR3. CDR1 is MDHEN, CDR2 SYDVKM, per germline. Unmatched junction bases numbered 8, after V lost 2 bases and J lost 4 bases.

This clonotype has ten or more counts. The chain links TRBV5-4 to TRBJ2-7; D may be TRBD1 or TRBD2 (6 bases each). Germline loops: CDR1 SGHNT, CDR2 YYREEE (reference sequence). V lost 4 bases, J lost 4 bases, and 15 bases lay in between. This CDR3 spans 14 amino acids. The DNA of the CDR3 is TGTGCCAGCAGCAATACGGGGGCGCCGTACGAGCAGTACTTC. This codes for CASSNTGAPYEQYF.

The V gene is TRBV19, the J gene TRBJ1-5; D gene ambiguous. The germline V and J ends were trimmed by 7 bases and 3 bases, with 13 bases remaining between them. The CDR3 spans 14 residues. The V gene's germline CDR1 is LNHDA and CDR2 SQIVND (reference sequence). The CDR3 loop is CASKRTANNQPQHF. For the CDR3, the DNA is TGTGCCAGTAAAAGAACAGCGAACAATCAGCCCCAGCATTTT.

This clonotype showed up many times. J is TRBJ1-1 and V is TRBV3-1, with 7 bases that match TRBD1. Trimming at V came to 5 bases and at J to 0 bases, leaving 3 bases not matched to a gene. From germline, CDR1 is LGHDT and CDR2 YNNKEL (reference sequence). This CDR3 has 14 amino acids. In DNA, the CDR3 is TGTGCCAGCAGCGACAGGGTAATGAACACTGAAGCTTTCTTT. This sequence encodes CASSDRVMNTEAFF.

The chain couples TRBV18 to TRBJ1-4; unclear D gene. CDR1 is KGHSH and CDR2 is LQKENI in the germline V gene. The V and J ends lost 3 bases and 0 bases respectively, with 8 bases between them. The CDR3 sequence is 15 residues long. CDR3: CASSPVLSTNEKLFF. In DNA form, the CDR3 reads TGTGCCAGCTCACCGGTGCTGTCAACTAATGAAAAACTGTTTTTT.

As regards this clonotype: A much larger clone sits a single nucleotide away, making a read error possible. V gene TRBV28 combines with J gene TRBJ1-1, with a possible D match to TRBD1 (6 bases). The CDR3 sequence is 11 residues long. Deletions cut 7 bases from V and 4 bases from J, with 7 bases between. CDR1 is MDHEN, CDR2 SYDVKM, per germline. The CDR3 nucleotides read TGTGCCAGCAAACAGGGCACTGAAGCTTTCTTT. This sequence encodes CASKQGTEAFF.

This clonotype was counted at least ten times. CDR3 loop: CASSQGGPLHF. The DNA of the CDR3 is TGCGCCAGCAGCCAAGGAGGACCCCTCCACTTT. The V call is TRBV4-1, the J call TRBJ1-6; D uncertain. The V end lost 1 base, the J end lost 12 bases, and 4 bases lay between the germline ends. Germline CDR1 reads MGHRA; CDR2 reads YSYEKL. The CDR3 is 11 amino acids.